Presented here are 21 T cell receptor beta chains from one specimen sequenced in a study of blood T cells in healthy people across ages. With a J-beta primer mix and a sample-barcoded 5' primer, a second PCR ran about 7 to 11 cycles. TCRdb re-analysed the 5' RACE reads in MiXCR, keeping a single row per CDR3 protein. The profile shows over a million distinct CDR3 sequences, over 35% of them singletons. Sample: blood. The origin of the receptors is a woman aged 60 to 75 in good health.

The chain employs TRBV27 and TRBJ2-5, with 7 nucleotides matching TRBD1. V gave up 6 bases and J gave up 3 bases; unmatched junction bases: 13. Per the germline V gene, CDR1 is MNHEY and CDR2 is SMNVEV (reference sequence). This CDR3 region has 16 residues. CDR3 amino acids: CASRDDTLDREETQYF. CDR3 nucleotides: TGTGCCAGCAGAGACGACACATTAGACAGGGAAGAGACCCAGTACTTC.

This clonotype came up a few times. The CDR3 is CASSYGSTTYEQYF. CDR3 in DNA: TGTGCCAGCAGTTACGGATCCACCACCTACGAGCAGTACTTC. The V and J genes are TRBV6-2 or TRBV6-3 and TRBJ2-4; D call uncertain. TRBJ2-7 explains the end of the DNA better; the J call may be wrong. CDR1 and CDR2 (germline): MNHEY, SVGEGT. This CDR3 is 14 amino acids long.

The genes are TRBV29-1 and TRBJ1-2, with unresolved D. The V gene's germline CDR1 is SQVTM and CDR2 ANQGSEA. Trimming left V 4 bases short and J 2 bases short, with 14 bases between. This CDR3 has 14 residues. CDR3 sequence reads: CSVVPVTRNYGYTF. DNA of the CDR3: TGCAGCGTTGTCCCCGTGACACGGAACTATGGCTACACCTTC.

This chain connects TRBV6-1 to TRBJ2-1; D gene ambiguous. The CDR3 consists of 13 residues. The V gene's germline CDR1 is MNHNS and CDR2 SASEGT. V was shortened by 4 bases and J by 4 bases, with 8 bases between the two germline ends. CDR3 DNA: TGTGCCAGCAGTGTCTACTATTACAATGAGCAGTTCTTC. This gives the protein CASSVYYYNEQFF.

This chain connects TRBV11-3 to TRBJ2-3; unclear D gene. CDR3 length: 17 amino acids. Trimming pared 2 bases from V and 0 bases from J, leaving 15 bases between. In germline, CDR1 is SGHNT, CDR2 YENEEA. CDR3 region: CASSLTKPALSTDTQYF. The CDR3 DNA reads as TGTGCCAGCAGCTTAACTAAACCAGCGCTGAGCACAGATACGCAGTATTTT.

The rearrangement links TRBV2 to TRBJ1-1; 9 bases match TRBD1. Germline-derived CDR1 and CDR2 are SNHLY and FYNNEI. The CDR3 has 14 amino acids. With V trimmed by 5 bases and J by 5 bases, 6 bases remained unmatched. The chain's CDR3 is CASSFEQGATEAFF. CDR3 nucleotide sequence: TGTGCCAGCAGTTTCGAACAGGGGGCAACTGAAGCTTTCTTT. Full variable domain (remainder filled in from reference TRBV2 and TRBJ1-1): EPEVTQTPSHQVTQMGQEVILRCVPISNHLYFYWYRQILGQKVEFLVSFYNNEISEKSEIFDDQFSVERPDGSNFTLKIRSTKLEDSAMYFCASSFEQGATEAFFGQGTRLTVV.

J is TRBJ2-7 and V is TRBV28; possibly TRBD1 or TRBD2 for D (6 bases each). V was clipped by 0 bases and J by 3 bases, with 12 bases between them. Germline values: CDR1 MDHEN, CDR2 SYDVKM. The CDR3 length is 15 residues. Written as DNA, the CDR3 is TGTGCCAGCAGTTTATGGAGGGGGGCTTTCTACGAGCAGTACTTC. Its protein product is CASSLWRGAFYEQYF.

This clonotype was seen once. The chain combines TRBV3-1 with TRBJ1-2; D is uncertain. CDR1 LGHDT and CDR2 YNNKEL come from the germline V gene (reference sequence). The V and J ends lost 0 bases and 4 bases respectively, with 12 bases between them. This CDR3 is 15 amino acids long. The CDR3 loop reads CASSQDTSASYGYTF. The CDR3 DNA reads TGTGCCAGCAGCCAAGATACGAGCGCGAGCTATGGCTACACCTTC.

This clonotype was counted only a few times. The rearrangement uses TRBV4-2 and TRBJ2-3; TRBD2 agrees at 8 bases. The CDR3 has 15 residues. CDR1 and CDR2 from the germline V gene are LGHNA and YNFKEQ. V was clipped by 1 base and J by 5 bases; unmatched bases: 5. The CDR3 region is CASSQGGLELDTQYF. The CDR3 nucleotides read TGTGCCAGCAGCCAAGGGGGACTAGAGTTAGATACGCAGTATTTT.

V usage is TRBV18 and J usage is TRBJ2-3; D is tentatively TRBD1 or TRBD2 (5 bases each). Trimming took 5 bases from V and 3 from J, leaving 15 bases between them. The CDR3 totals 15 residues. Germline V gene sequence: CDR1 KGHSH, CDR2 LQKENI. Here the CDR3 DNA reads TGTGCCAGCTCAACCGGGGCCCGTGGGACAGATACGCAGTATTTT. The encoded protein is CASSTGARGTDTQYF.

Of note for this clonotype: A read error may be the cause here, since a much bigger clone is one base away. CDR3 loop: CASRFRGYEQYF. The CDR3 DNA reads as TGTGCCAGCAGGTTTAGGGGCTACGAGCAGTACTTC. V is TRBV12-3 or TRBV12-4 and J is TRBJ2-7; a possible D gene is TRBD1 (5 bases). The CDR3 is 12 amino acids. V was pared by 6 bases and J by 3 bases, with 9 bases between.

This clonotype has just a few counts. The rearrangement links TRBV27 to TRBJ2-7; a possible D gene is TRBD2 (5 bases). CDR1 and CDR2 (germline): MNHEY, SMNVEV (reference sequence). V gave up 3 bases and J gave up 2 bases, with 14 bases separating them. CDR3 size: 15 residues. CDR3 in DNA: TGTGCCAGCAGTTTCCAAACTAGTGGGCCCTACGAGCAGTACTTC. Protein: CASSFQTSGPYEQYF.

This clonotype was observed a handful of times. The chain uses TRBV29-1 and TRBJ2-3, with TRBD1 matching 11 bases. The germline V gene encodes CDR1 SQVTM and CDR2 ANQGSEA. J lost 2 bases, V lost 4 bases, and 5 bases had no gene match. The CDR3 length is 15 residues. DNA of the CDR3: TGCAGCGTTGTTGCGGACAGGGGGCTCACAGATACGCAGTATTTT. This translates into CSVVADRGLTDTQYF.

This clonotype was counted a few times. The gene calls are TRBV10-2 and TRBJ2-1, with 8 positions matching TRBD1. V shed 6 bases and J 7 bases; nucleotides not matched to a gene: 8. In germline, CDR1 is WSHSY, CDR2 SAAADI. CDR3 length: 14 amino acids. Here the CDR3 reads CASRGTGTPNEQFF. CDR3 sequence (DNA): TGCGCCAGCAGAGGGACAGGAACCCCTAATGAGCAGTTCTTC.

This clonotype was recorded once. The CDR3 DNA follows: TGCAGTGCTAGGGGGACAGGAGAGGTCGAGCAGTACTTC. Protein product: CSARGTGEVEQYF. V gene TRBV20-1 combines with J gene TRBJ2-7; 8 bases are a match to TRBD1. Per the germline V gene, CDR1 is DFQATT and CDR2 is SNEGSKA (reference sequence). This CDR3 is 13 amino acids long. V lost 3 bases and J lost 6; bases outside the gene matches: 7.

V is TRBV20-1 and J is TRBJ1-2; D might be TRBD1 (5 bases). Trimming removed 3 bases at V and 4 bases at J, with 18 bases between. Germline values: CDR1 DFQATT, CDR2 SNEGSKA (reference sequence). The CDR3 consists of 15 residues. Here the CDR3 reads CSARNRDAPPYGYTF. The CDR3 DNA reads TGCAGTGCTAGGAACCGGGACGCTCCACCCTATGGCTACACCTTC.

The chain joins TRBV6-2 or TRBV6-3 to TRBJ2-1; 12 nucleotides line up with TRBD2. The CDR3 contains 14 residues. Looked up from germline, CDR1 is MNHEY and CDR2 is SVGEGT. Trimming removed 9 bases from V and 6 bases from J; junction bases left unmatched: 6. CDR3 DNA sequence: TGTGCCAGTGGACTAGCGGGAACGCGCAATGAGCAGTTCTTC. Its protein is CASGLAGTRNEQFF.

The J gene is TRBJ2-3, the V gene TRBV7-2; TRBD2 matches 7 bases. This CDR3 spans 17 amino acids. V gave up 3 bases and J gave up 2 bases; unmatched junction bases: 11. The germline CDR1 and CDR2 sequences are SGHTA and FQGNSA. DNA of the CDR3: TGTGCCAGCAGCTTCGCCTGGGACTACACCCCCACAGATACGCAGTATTTT. It is translated as CASSFAWDYTPTDTQYF.

The chain has TRBV12-3 or TRBV12-4 and TRBJ2-4; tentative D call: TRBD2 (6 bases). The J call is doubtful: the DNA matches TRBJ2-7 better. The CDR3 runs to 12 residues. CDR3 DNA: TGTGCCAGCAGTTTATGGGAGGACGAGCAGTACTTC. It translates to CASSLWEDEQYF.

The rearrangement uses TRBV12-3 or TRBV12-4 and TRBJ2-1; D is ambiguous. V lost 6 bases and J 10 bases, leaving 7 bases between the germline ends. The CDR3 loop spans 10 amino acids. CDR3 nucleotide sequence: TGTGCCAGCAGGGGAAGCGAGCAGTTCTTC. It is translated as CASRGSEQFF.

V and J are TRBV5-5 and TRBJ2-1; TRBD2 matches at 8 bases. This CDR3 comprises 17 residues. Trimming removed 2 bases from V and 6 bases from J; junction bases left unmatched: 13. CDR1 and CDR2 from the germline V gene are SGHKS and YYEKEE (reference sequence). CDR3 sequence: CASSFHLGAGVGNEQFF. DNA for the CDR3: TGTGCCAGCAGCTTCCATCTGGGAGCGGGAGTCGGCAATGAGCAGTTCTTC.